Listed here are 22 T cell receptor beta chains from one sample, sequenced in a study of cytomegalovirus exposure and HLA in healthy donors. Amplification used 60 Vbeta primers and 13 Jbeta primers. Generated by immunoSEQ multiplex PCR, the TCRdb table keeps only in-frame clones and is missing some. This sample has 60,000 to 75,000 clones, with roughly 74% found just once. The specimen was PBMCs. These receptor sequences come from a woman in her 30s in good health and CMV-seropositive.

The rearrangement links TRBV5-6 to TRBJ2-7, with D uncertain. The germline V gene encodes CDR1 SGHDT and CDR2 YYEEEE. CDR3 length: 12 amino acids. The germline V and J ends were trimmed by 2 bases and 3 bases, with 6 bases remaining between them. This CDR3 is CASSFSYYEQYF. The CDR3 nucleotides read TGTGCCAGCAGCTTTTCGTACTACGAGCAGTACTTC. The whole variable domain, remainder taken from reference TRBV5-6 and TRBJ2-7, is DAGVTQSPTHLIKTRGQQVTLRCSPKSGHDTVSWYQQALGQGPQFIFQYYEEEERQRGNFPDRFSGHQFPNYSSELNVNALLLGDSALYLCASSFSYYEQYFGPGTRLTVT.

The CDR3 sequence is CASSLKVGGTFYGYTF. CDR3 nucleotides: TGTGCCAGCAGTTTAAAAGTAGGGGGTACCTTCTATGGCTACACCTTC. The V and J genes are TRBV28 and TRBJ1-2; possible D gene TRBD1, 6 bases. Germline V gene sequence: CDR1 MDHEN, CDR2 SYDVKM. V lost 2 bases to trimming and J lost 4 bases, with 17 bases between them. The CDR3 contains 16 residues.

This chain connects TRBV10-2 to TRBJ2-3, with D unresolved. Germline V gene data show CDR1 as WSHSY and CDR2 as SAAADI. This CDR3 is 14 amino acids long. Trimming pared 3 bases from V and 0 bases from J, leaving 7 bases between. The CDR3 protein is CASSEGGSTDTQYF. The CDR3, as DNA: TGCGCCAGCAGTGAAGGCGGAAGCACAGATACGCAGTATTTT.

This sequence joins TRBV29-1 and TRBJ2-1, with 8 bases aligning to TRBD1. The CDR3 totals 15 residues. With V trimmed by 4 bases and J by 7 bases, 12 bases remained unmatched. Germline CDR1 is SQVTM and CDR2 is ANQGSEA. Here the CDR3 reads CSVGYRQGSVNEQFF. In DNA form, the CDR3 reads TGCAGCGTTGGCTATAGACAGGGGAGTGTTAATGAGCAGTTCTTC.

This clone was observed a single time. The V gene is TRBV7-9, the J gene TRBJ1-1; D unresolved. CDR3 length: 14 amino acids. The V gene's germline CDR1 is SEHNR and CDR2 FQNEAQ (reference sequence). Trimming removed 1 base from V and 1 base from J, with 7 bases in between. Here the CDR3 DNA reads TGTGCCAGCAGCTTAGGAGGAAGGAACACTGAAGCTTTCTTT. Its protein product is CASSLGGRNTEAFF.

The chain joins TRBV9 to TRBJ1-1; D perhaps matches TRBD1 (6 bases). CDR1 and CDR2 (germline): SGDLS, YYNGEE. The CDR3 sequence is 14 residues long. The V gene lost 1 base and the J gene lost 5 bases, with 12 bases spanning the gap. CDR3 in amino acids: CASSVPSGVTEAFF. The CDR3 DNA reads TGTGCCAGCAGCGTACCCTCAGGGGTGACTGAAGCTTTCTTT.

This clone appeared a few times. This chain links TRBV30 with TRBJ2-7, with D tentatively TRBD2 (7 bases). The CDR3 sequence is 13 residues long. Per germline, CDR1 GTSNPN and CDR2 SVGIG (reference sequence). Trimming removed 2 bases at V and 2 bases at J, with 10 bases between. This CDR3 is CAWSWGGTYEQYF. CDR3 nucleotides: TGTGCCTGGAGTTGGGGGGGCACCTACGAGCAGTACTTC.

The chain combines TRBV7-8 with TRBJ1-2; D remains ambiguous. The ends were cut back, 1 base at V and 2 bases at J, with 5 bases in the middle. The length of the CDR3 is 13 residues. Germline loops: CDR1 SGHVS, CDR2 FQNEAQ. The CDR3 reads CASSLGQNYGYTF. The CDR3 nucleotides read TGTGCCAGCAGCTTAGGGCAGAACTATGGCTACACCTTC.

The chain couples TRBV2 to TRBJ2-7, with 7 positions matching TRBD1. The V and J ends lost 8 bases and 3 bases, in that order; junction bases with no gene match: 4. Germline loops: CDR1 SNHLY, CDR2 FYNNEI. The CDR3 spans 12 residues. CDR3 residues: CASGTDLYEQYF. The CDR3 nucleotides are TGTGCCAGCGGGACAGACCTCTACGAGCAGTACTTC.

The chain has TRBV4-1 and TRBJ2-2, with D perhaps matching TRBD2 (6 bases). The CDR3 length is 18 residues. V was shortened by 4 bases and J by 0 bases, with 18 bases between the two germline ends. Looked up from germline, CDR1 is MGHRA and CDR2 is YSYEKL. The CDR3 bases are TGCGCCAGCAGCCTCCGTTGGGGGGTTGACGCGAACACCGGGGAGCTGTTTTTT. Amino acids: CASSLRWGVDANTGELFF.

This clone has only a few counts. The rearrangement uses TRBV19 and TRBJ2-1; D not certain. CDR3 length: 15 amino acids. V lost 10 bases to trimming and J lost 6 bases, with 22 bases between them. Germline V gene lookup returns CDR1 LNHDA and CDR2 SQIVND (reference sequence). The CDR3 DNA is TGTGCCAATACTTCCGGAGAGAGGCGTGGCAATGAGCAGTTCTTC. Amino acid sequence: CANTSGERRGNEQFF.

The chain is built from TRBV6-5 and TRBJ1-1; D perhaps matches TRBD1 (6 bases). From germline, CDR1 is MNHEY and CDR2 SVGAGI. V was shortened by 6 bases and J by 5 bases, with 16 bases between the two germline ends. The CDR3 runs 14 residues. CDR3 coding DNA: TGTGCCAGCAGCCTCCGGTTCCAGGGGACTGAAGCTTTCTTT. This gives the protein CASSLRFQGTEAFF.

This clone was recorded a few times. The chain combines TRBV29-1 with TRBJ2-3; D is unclear. This CDR3 contains 12 residues. Trimming pared 4 bases from V and 8 bases from J, leaving 13 bases between. In germline, CDR1 is SQVTM, CDR2 ANQGSEA. The CDR3 loop reads CSVVQPSGTQYF. DNA of the CDR3: TGCAGCGTTGTACAACCCAGTGGTACGCAGTATTTT.

The CDR3 sequence: CASSIQIFYEQYF. The CDR3 DNA reads as TGTGCCAGTAGTATACAGATATTCTACGAGCAGTACTTC. J is TRBJ2-7 and V is TRBV19; D remains ambiguous. This CDR3 has 13 amino acids. The germline CDR1 and CDR2 sequences are LNHDA and SQIVND (reference sequence). Trimming pared 2 bases from V and 3 bases from J, leaving 8 bases between.

The chain has TRBV28 and TRBJ1-2, with D possibly TRBD1 on 6 matching bases. CDR1 and CDR2 (germline): MDHEN, SYDVKM. Trimming removed 4 bases at V and 8 bases at J, with 17 bases between. The CDR3 loop spans 14 amino acids. The CDR3 region is CASSWDIIGGGYTF. As DNA, the CDR3 is TGTGCCAGCAGTTGGGACATAATAGGGGGAGGCTACACCTTC.

The chain combines TRBV30 with TRBJ2-6; D unresolved. The V gene's germline CDR1 is GTSNPN and CDR2 SVGIG (reference sequence). The V gene lost 4 bases and the J gene lost 0 bases, with 10 bases spanning the gap. The CDR3 spans 15 residues. DNA for the CDR3: TGTGCCTGGACCCGAGATCCCTCTGGGGCCAACGTCCTGACTTTC. This encodes CAWTRDPSGANVLTF.

This clone was counted once. The J gene is TRBJ2-7, the V gene TRBV2; D ambiguous. Germline V gene data show CDR1 as SNHLY and CDR2 as FYNNEI. Trimming stripped 4 bases from V and 1 base from J, with 8 bases between. This CDR3 spans 13 amino acids. CDR3 nucleotide sequence: TGTGCCAGCAGTGTACAGCCTTCCTACGAGCAGTACTTC. Translation gives CASSVQPSYEQYF.

The V and J genes are TRBV5-1 and TRBJ2-3; TRBD1 aligns across 7 bases. Germline V gives CDR1 SGHRS, CDR2 YFSETQ. The CDR3 spans 14 residues. V lost 4 bases and J lost 2; bases outside the gene matches: 4. The CDR3, as DNA: TGCGCCAGCAGCCCCGGACAGGCCACAGATACGCAGTATTTT. Translated: CASSPGQATDTQYF.

The genes are TRBV30 and TRBJ1-3; D unresolved. Germline-derived CDR1 and CDR2 are GTSNPN and SVGIG (reference sequence). The CDR3 totals 14 residues. The V end was cut by 4 bases, the J end by 0 bases, with 10 bases between. CDR3 protein: CAWTTISSGNTIYF. The CDR3 DNA reads as TGTGCCTGGACGACTATCAGCTCTGGAAACACCATATATTTT.

A remark on this clone: The missing conserved phenylalanine or tryptophan at the end of this CDR3 makes a read error likely. The limits of the CDR3 on the DNA are not certain, so only TCRdb's listed CDR3 is given. The V gene is TRBV5-6, the J gene TRBJ2-6; TRBD2 is taken as the D call from the table, unchecked against the DNA. The V gene's germline CDR1 is SGHDT and CDR2 YYEEEE. The CDR3 is 11 amino acids long, termini counted. CDR3: CASSLLGSGRI.

The gene calls are TRBV6-1 and TRBJ1-2, with D possibly matching TRBD1 (6 bases). The CDR3 contains 12 residues. V was clipped by 10 bases and J by 1 base, with 10 bases between them. The germline V gene encodes CDR1 MNHNS and CDR2 SASEGT. The chain's CDR3 is CATGQSNYGYTF. The CDR3 DNA reads as TGTGCCACCGGACAGAGTAACTATGGCTACACCTTC.

This rearrangement joins TRBV30 to TRBJ1-5, with a possible D match to TRBD1 (5 bases). Trimming removed 2 bases from V and 1 base from J, with 9 bases in between. CDR1 and CDR2 from the germline V gene are GTSNPN and SVGIG (reference sequence). The CDR3 length is 14 residues. The CDR3 loop reads CAWSFSGSNQPQHF. The CDR3 DNA reads as TGTGCCTGGAGTTTTTCAGGGAGCAATCAGCCCCAGCATTTT.